This TCR beta chain is from a study of cytomegalovirus exposure and HLA in healthy donors. Whole-study results and caveats: Trimming of TCR beta V- and J-genes showed a link, identified in a later analysis, to a missense DCLRE1C variant. A later analysis by the authors found several of the most significant clusters apparently linked to common viral pathogens. Reported performance of the classifier showed diagnosis of cytomegalovirus status with high specificity and sensitivity.

Trimming pared 0 bases from V and 0 bases from J, leaving 10 bases between. The length of the CDR3 is 16 residues. Germline V gene sequence: CDR1 SGHNT, CDR2 YYREEE (reference sequence). Of note for this clone: Its cognate antigen is unknown.

With 60 Vbeta and 13 Jbeta primers, the PCR was carried out. Clones were sequenced by immunoSEQ multiplex PCR, and TCRdb holds only the in-frame ones, with some missing. The data show more than 95,000 clones, about four fifths seen once. This sequence joins TRBV5-4 and TRBJ2-1, with D maybe TRBD2 (6 bases). Sequencing was carried out using PBMCs. The TCR originated in a woman aged 55-69 years in good health and CMV-seropositive. CDR3 in amino acids: CASSLGGRYSYNEQFF. CDR3 nucleotide sequence: TGTGCCAGCAGCTTGGGAGGGAGGTACTCCTACAATGAGCAGTTCTTC.